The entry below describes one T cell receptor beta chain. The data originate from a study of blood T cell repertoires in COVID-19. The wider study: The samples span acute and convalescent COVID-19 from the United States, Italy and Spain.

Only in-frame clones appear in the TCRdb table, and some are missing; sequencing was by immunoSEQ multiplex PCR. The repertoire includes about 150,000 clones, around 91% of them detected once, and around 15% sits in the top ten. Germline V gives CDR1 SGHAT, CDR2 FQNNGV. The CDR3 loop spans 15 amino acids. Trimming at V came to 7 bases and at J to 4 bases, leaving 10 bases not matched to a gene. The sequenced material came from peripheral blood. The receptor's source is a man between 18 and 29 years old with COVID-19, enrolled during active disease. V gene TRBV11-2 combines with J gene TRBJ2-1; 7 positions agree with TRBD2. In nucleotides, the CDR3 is TGTGCCAGCAACCCTCCGGGACTAATATACAATGAGCAGTTCTTC. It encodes CASNPPGLIYNEQFF.